This T cell receptor (beta chain) was sequenced during a study of T cell repertoires in cytomegalovirus infection. Background on the study: Both CMV infection and a matching HLA type were indicated by public TCR beta signatures.

TCRdb fed the reads into MiXCR, producing one record per CDR3 protein. Altogether around 630,000 distinct CDR3 sequences are present, 20% to 25% being singletons, with the ten largest covering roughly 8%. Overall study findings and caveats: Summed frequency of shared TCR beta families picked out CMV carriers who also had the relevant HLA. Within the response measured ex vivo, HLA-C-restricted CMV-specific TCR beta clonotypes were dominant.

This CDR3 has 12 residues. V lost 6 bases to trimming and J lost 4 bases; unmatched junction nucleotides: 1. From germline, CDR1 is ENHRY and CDR2 SYGVKD. Points on this clonotype: Its specificity is not known.

The V gene is TRBV10-3, the J gene TRBJ1-2; 8 bases agree with TRBD1. The specimen sequenced was CD8+ T cells from PBMCs. The TCR originated in a human donor in good health (CMV status not recorded). Some clones in this sample may be carry-over from other donors' samples. CDR3 nucleotides: TGTGCCATCAGGACAGGGGCCTATGGCTACACCTTC. This encodes CAIRTGAYGYTF.